The next 30 T cell receptor beta chains were all read from a single sample in a study of blood T cells in healthy people across ages (dated by TCRdb to 2014 to 2015). The library was produced with 5' RACE. TCRdb records Illumina HiSeq 2500 as the sequencer. A second 7 to 11 cycle PCR used a sample-barcoded 5' primer and a J-beta primer mix. TCRdb redid the processing of the public reads, applying fastp at Q25 and MiXCR, and retained in-frame beta chains. Rows are combined by CDR3 protein, so each entry shows the most common genes and DNA. The sample table records 450,000 to 600,000 distinct CDR3 sequences; about 26% of these occur just once. The ten largest clones represent about 3.3% of the sample. The data were also submitted as part of a second study, on T cells of mothers and their children.

Sequencing was carried out using blood. The receptors were sampled from a boy between 2 and 15 years old in good health.

The genes are TRBV12-3 or TRBV12-4 and TRBJ2-6; no clear D. Trimming stripped 6 bases from V and 0 bases from J, with 9 bases between. The CDR3 totals 15 residues. The CDR3 DNA follows: TGTGCCAGCAGGCCTCATGGCTCTGGGGCCAACGTCCTGACTTTC. Protein sequence: CASRPHGSGANVLTF.

This clonotype has a handful of counts. The V and J genes are TRBV15 and TRBJ2-7, with D perhaps matching TRBD2 (5 bases). The CDR3 totals 15 residues. V gave up 6 bases and J gave up 0 bases, with 15 bases separating them. From germline, CDR1 is LNHNV and CDR2 YYDKDF (reference sequence). Here the CDR3 DNA reads TGTGCCACCAGATCGGGATTACAAGCCTCCTACGAGCAGTACTTC. Its translation is CATRSGLQASYEQYF.

V and J are TRBV11-2 and TRBJ2-7; 7 bases are a match to TRBD1. The V gene's germline CDR1 is SGHAT and CDR2 FQNNGV. Losses at the gene ends were 6 bases for V and 1 base for J; bases not matched to a gene: 15. The CDR3 has 17 amino acids. Written as DNA, the CDR3 is TGTGCCAGCAGACCAAACATTGATCGGGACAGATCCTACGAGCAGTACTTC. This gives the protein CASRPNIDRDRSYEQYF.

The CDR3 is CASTQGATLYGYTF. Written as DNA, the CDR3 is TGTGCCAGCACCCAGGGGGCCACCTTGTATGGCTACACCTTC. The chain combines TRBV6-5 with TRBJ1-2; TRBD1 matches 8 bases. The germline CDR1 and CDR2 sequences are MNHEY and SVGAGI. The CDR3 spans 14 residues. The J segment lost 5 bases and the V segment lost 7 bases, leaving 9 bases of the junction unmatched.

The CDR3 is CASSHKREGPSYEQYF. CDR3 nucleotide sequence: TGTGCCAGCAGCCACAAGCGGGAGGGCCCCTCCTACGAGCAGTACTTC. This chain joins TRBV3-1 and TRBJ2-7, with TRBD2 identical over 10 bases. Germline CDR1 reads LGHDT; CDR2 reads YNNKEL (reference sequence). V lost 3 bases, J lost 0 bases, and 5 bases stayed unmatched. The length of the CDR3 is 16 residues.

The J gene is TRBJ1-2, the V gene TRBV10-3; D unresolved. There are 15 residues in the CDR3. Trimming cost V 7 bases and J 8 bases, with 23 bases left between them. CDR1 and CDR2 (germline): ENHRY, SYGVKD. CDR3 nucleotides: TGTGCCATCAAAGACCAATTACAGAATTCAAGAGGCTACACCTTC. Protein product: CAIKDQLQNSRGYTF.

The genes are TRBV5-5 and TRBJ2-7; 10 bases are shared with TRBD2. The J call is in doubt because the DNA end fits TRBJ2-1 better. CDR1 is SGHKS, CDR2 YYEKEE, per germline (reference sequence). The length of the CDR3 is 15 residues. CDR3 nucleotide sequence: TGTGCCAGCAGCTTGGCTAGCGGGAGTCTCGATGAGCAGTTCTTC. This encodes CASSLASGSLDEQFF.

This clonotype has more than one count but fewer than ten. The CDR3 here is CSASQGSGGANVLTF. The CDR3 DNA is TGCAGTGCTAGCCAGGGCTCGGGGGGGGCCAACGTCCTGACTTTC. J is TRBJ2-6 and V is TRBV20-1; the D call may be TRBD1 or TRBD2 (5 bases each). Per the germline V gene, CDR1 is DFQATT and CDR2 is SNEGSKA (reference sequence). The CDR3 covers 15 residues. V dropped 3 bases and J dropped 4 bases, with 13 bases sitting between them.

This clonotype has a handful of counts. The chain is built from TRBV7-2 and TRBJ2-7; TRBD2 aligns across 9 bases. The CDR3 has 17 residues. Germline trimming cut 0 bases from V and 1 base from J; bases unmatched to any gene: 7. Germline V CDR1 and CDR2: SGHTA, FQGNSA. CDR3 DNA sequence: TGTGCCAGCAGCTTAGCAGCTAGCGGGGCGCAGTCCTACGAGCAGTACTTC. This translates into CASSLAASGAQSYEQYF.

V and J are TRBV20-1 and TRBJ2-1, with D perhaps matching TRBD1 or TRBD2 (7 bases each). This CDR3 contains 15 residues. Trimming took off 4 bases at V and 4 bases at J, with 17 bases between the two ends. Germline assignment: CDR1 DFQATT and CDR2 SNEGSKA (reference sequence). CDR3 in amino acids: CSANGQGGFYNEQFF. CDR3 nucleotides: TGCAGTGCTAACGGGCAGGGGGGGTTTTACAATGAGCAGTTCTTC.

The chain has TRBV3-1 and TRBJ2-1; unclear D gene. Per the germline V gene, CDR1 is LGHDT and CDR2 is YNNKEL (reference sequence). V was shortened by 6 bases and J by 8 bases, with 14 bases between the two germline ends. The CDR3 totals 13 residues. CDR3 DNA sequence: TGTGCCAGCAGAGACTCACAAGGGTATGAGCAGTTCTTC. Translating gives CASRDSQGYEQFF.

The rearrangement joins TRBV5-1 to TRBJ2-3; D is possibly TRBD1 (6 bases). CDR1 is SGHRS, CDR2 YFSETQ, per germline. With 4 bases removed from V and 2 bases from J, the gap between germline ends came to 8 bases. The CDR3 consists of 13 residues. The CDR3 is CASSAGVTDTQYF. Written as DNA, the CDR3 is TGCGCCAGCAGCGCAGGGGTCACAGATACGCAGTATTTT.

This rearrangement joins TRBV7-9 to TRBJ2-1, with TRBD2 matching over 8 bases. From germline, CDR1 is SEHNR and CDR2 FQNEAQ (reference sequence). The CDR3 covers 15 residues. The trim removed 6 bases at V and 8 bases at J, leaving 12 bases unmatched. CDR3 bases: TGTGCCAGCAGGCGAACTAGCGGTCCCCCCCATGAGCAGTTCTTC. Its translation is CASRRTSGPPHEQFF.

The chain uses TRBV3-1 and TRBJ2-1; 8 bases are a match to TRBD2. Germline lookup yields CDR1 LGHDT and CDR2 YNNKEL (reference sequence). J gave up 4 bases and V 0 bases, and 2 bases lay outside the gene matches. CDR3 length: 15 residues. The DNA of the CDR3 is TGTGCCAGCAGCCAAGATGGACTAGCTTACAATGAGCAGTTCTTC. Protein sequence: CASSQDGLAYNEQFF.

This rearrangement joins TRBV10-3 to TRBJ2-3; 9 bases map to TRBD2. The CDR3 runs to 14 residues. Trimming removed 8 bases from V and 5 bases from J; junction bases left unmatched: 8. CDR1 is ENHRY and CDR2 is SYGVKD in the germline V gene. CDR3 sequence (DNA): TGTGCCATCCGGGTAGCGGGAGAGGTAGATACGCAGTATTTT. Translation gives CAIRVAGEVDTQYF.

This clonotype was counted only a few times. The V and J genes are TRBV29-1 and TRBJ1-4, with no clear D. The CDR3 is 13 amino acids. V lost 4 bases and J 4 bases, leaving 10 bases between the germline ends. CDR1 is SQVTM and CDR2 is ANQGSEA in the germline V gene. The CDR3: CSVGFSNNEKLFF. CDR3 DNA: TGCAGCGTTGGGTTCAGCAATAATGAAAAACTGTTTTTT.

The rearrangement links TRBV24-1 to TRBJ2-5; D remains ambiguous. The assigned J gene may be wrong: the sequence end matches TRBJ2-1 better. The CDR3 length is 13 residues. CDR1 is KGHDR and CDR2 is SFDVKD in the germline V gene. This CDR3 is CATSDYKYNEQFF. For the CDR3, the DNA is TGTGCCACCAGTGATTACAAGTACAATGAGCAGTTCTTC.

The chain uses TRBV5-1 and TRBJ1-2; D unclear. CDR1 is SGHRS and CDR2 is YFSETQ in the germline V gene. This CDR3 comprises 14 residues. The V gene lost 0 bases and the J gene lost 5 bases, with 11 bases spanning the gap. CDR3 nucleotide sequence: TGCGCCAGCAGCTTGGACGGGAATGGTTATGGCTACACCTTC. Amino acid sequence: CASSLDGNGYGYTF.

V is TRBV12-3 or TRBV12-4 and J is TRBJ2-1; TRBD1 aligns across 7 bases. TRBJ2-5 matches the DNA end more closely, so the J call is doubtful. The CDR3 totals 14 residues. The CDR3 protein is CASSLGQAAWAQYF. Written as DNA, the CDR3 is TGTGCCAGCAGTCTCGGACAGGCAGCTTGGGCCCAGTACTTC.

This chain connects TRBV27 to TRBJ1-4; 9 bases align to TRBD1. The CDR3 extends over 13 amino acids. V lost 6 bases and J lost 10; bases outside the gene matches: 6. Germline assignment: CDR1 MNHEY and CDR2 SMNVEV (reference sequence). CDR3 nucleotides: TGTGCCAGCAGCATAGGACAGGGGAGAAAACTGTTTTTT. Its translation is CASSIGQGRKLFF.

In its sample, this clonotype was seen a few times. The CDR3, as DNA: TGCGCCAGCAGCTTCTACGGGAAAGAGACCCAGTACTTC. This gives the protein CASSFYGKETQYF. This rearrangement joins TRBV5-1 to TRBJ2-5; maybe TRBD2 (5 bases). The CDR3 runs to 13 residues. CDR1 SGHRS and CDR2 YFSETQ come from the germline V gene. The germline V and J ends were trimmed by 2 bases and 3 bases, with 8 bases remaining between them.

V gene TRBV9 combines with J gene TRBJ2-5; D uncertain. The J call may be incorrect, as the DNA end agrees better with TRBJ2-1. This CDR3 comprises 10 residues. From germline, CDR1 is SGDLS and CDR2 YYNGEE. The CDR3 region has the DNA TGTGCCAGCAGCGGGACTGAGCAGTTCTTC. Translation: CASSGTEQFF.

This chain links TRBV7-2 with TRBJ2-5; 10 nucleotides line up with TRBD2. The junction had 4 bases not matched to a gene; V was cut back by 2 bases and J by 4 bases. The CDR3 covers 15 residues. Germline V gives CDR1 SGHTA, CDR2 FQGNSA. CDR3 nucleotides: TGTGCCAGCAGCTTATTCGCTAGCGGGGGAGAGACCCAGTACTTC. Residues: CASSLFASGGETQYF.

The J gene is TRBJ2-3, the V gene TRBV7-2; TRBD2 aligns across 8 bases. The CDR3 sequence is 18 residues long. CDR1 is SGHTA and CDR2 is FQGNSA in the germline V gene. The trim removed 5 bases at V and 2 bases at J, leaving 15 bases unmatched. For the CDR3, the DNA is TGTGCCAGCAGCCCGGGGGGCACTAGCGGAACTTTCACAGATACGCAGTATTTT. It specifies CASSPGGTSGTFTDTQYF.

The gene calls are TRBV20-1 and TRBJ1-2; D is possibly TRBD1 (6 bases). The germline V and J ends were trimmed by 6 bases and 1 base, with 12 bases remaining between them. The CDR3 runs to 13 residues. Germline CDR1 is DFQATT and CDR2 is SNEGSKA (reference sequence). This CDR3 is CSAPDRLNYGYTF. Here the CDR3 DNA reads TGCAGTGCCCCAGACAGGCTTAACTATGGCTACACCTTC.

The CDR3 DNA reads TGTGCCTGGAGTCCGGGTGGCCAGATATTCTACACCTTC. It encodes CAWSPGGQIFYTF. This sequence joins TRBV30 and TRBJ1-2; no definite D call. The CDR3 is 13 amino acids. Germline CDR1 GTSNPN, CDR2 SVGIG (reference sequence). Trimming pared 2 bases from V and 10 bases from J, leaving 17 bases between.

This chain connects TRBV27 to TRBJ2-6, with 7 bases aligning to TRBD1. This CDR3 contains 18 residues. The germline V gene has CDR1 MNHEY and CDR2 SMNVEV (reference sequence). Trimming removed 4 bases from V and 2 bases from J; junction bases left unmatched: 11. The CDR3 DNA reads as TGTGCCAGCAGTTCTTCCGACAGGGTGACTACTGGGGCCAACGTCCTGACTTTC. It specifies CASSSSDRVTTGANVLTF.

The sample holds a few counts of this clonotype. The rearrangement uses TRBV4-3 and TRBJ2-5; D remains unclear. Germline V lookup: CDR1 LGHNA, CDR2 YSLEER. The V end was cut by 0 bases, the J end by 7 bases, with 12 bases between. This CDR3 region has 14 residues. CDR3 nucleotides: TGCGCCAGCAGCCAAGATTCCAATTCCAGGACCCAGTACTTC. Its protein product is CASSQDSNSRTQYF.

The CDR3 spells CASSSMGTYQETQYF. CDR3 DNA sequence: TGTGCCAGCAGCTCGATGGGGACATACCAAGAGACCCAGTACTTC. This chain connects TRBV7-3 to TRBJ2-5, with D possibly TRBD1 on 6 matching bases. Trimming cost V 4 bases and J 0 bases, with 12 bases left between them. The CDR3 length is 15 residues. From germline, CDR1 is SGHTA and CDR2 FQGTGA.

This clonotype was seen a few times. The chain recombines TRBV21-1 with TRBJ2-7; the D call TRBD2 from the table was never checked on the DNA. TRBV21-1 is termed a pseudogene. CDR3 length equals 18 residues. CDR3 bases: TGTGCCAGCAGCCATACCGGGGGGCTAGCGGGAGTGAGGTACGAGCAGTACTTC. This gives the protein CASSHTGGLAGVRYEQYF.